Only a few counts were recorded for the clone carrying this T cell receptor (beta chain). The repertoire was sequenced with immunoSEQ multiplex PCR; TCRdb's copy has only in-frame clones and lacks some. The data hold some 150,000 clones, with roughly three quarters observed a single time. The data belong to a study of blood T cell repertoires in COVID-19. The length of the CDR3 is 14 residues. Losses at the gene ends were 3 bases for V and 6 bases for J; bases not matched to a gene: 3. Per germline, CDR1 SEHNR and CDR2 FQNEAQ (reference sequence). Sequences were obtained from peripheral blood. The V call is TRBV7-9, the J call TRBJ2-1; 9 nucleotides line up with TRBD2. This clonotype was obtained from a man aged 55 to 70 with acute or convalescent COVID-19. The CDR3 sequence: CASSFGGLANEQFF. The CDR3 DNA reads as TGTGCCAGCAGCTTTGGGGGACTAGCCAATGAGCAGTTCTTC.